This TCR beta chain was identified during a study of blood T cell repertoires in COVID-19. Study background: Italy, Spain and the United States were the sources of the convalescent and acute COVID-19 samples.

This CDR3 contains 13 residues. V lost 4 bases and J lost 8; bases outside the gene matches: 4. Germline CDR1 is SGHNT and CDR2 is YENEEA. TCRdb's table, derived via immunoSEQ multiplex PCR, lists solely in-frame clones and lacks some. The table records 140,000 to 150,000 clones, roughly 84% of them present only once. Material for sequencing was peripheral blood. The TCR was taken from a human donor in a cohort sampled during active COVID-19. This chain uses TRBV11-3 with TRBJ2-1; 8 bases line up with TRBD2. The chain's CDR3 is CASSSRGGHEQFF. Here the CDR3 DNA reads TGTGCCAGCAGCTCCCGGGGGGGTCATGAGCAGTTCTTC.